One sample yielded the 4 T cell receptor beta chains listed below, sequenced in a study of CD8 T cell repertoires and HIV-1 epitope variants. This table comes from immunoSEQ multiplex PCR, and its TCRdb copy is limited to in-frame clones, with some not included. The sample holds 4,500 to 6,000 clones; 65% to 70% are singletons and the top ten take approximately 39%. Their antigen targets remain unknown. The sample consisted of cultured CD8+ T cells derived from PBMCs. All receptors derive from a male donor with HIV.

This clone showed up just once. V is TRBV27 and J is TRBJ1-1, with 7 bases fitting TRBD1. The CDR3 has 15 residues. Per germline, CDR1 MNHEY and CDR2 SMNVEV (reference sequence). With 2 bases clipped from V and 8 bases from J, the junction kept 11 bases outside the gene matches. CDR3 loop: CASSLGSTGVLEAFF. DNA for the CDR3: TGTGCCAGCAGTTTAGGTAGCACAGGGGTTCTCGAAGCTTTCTTT.

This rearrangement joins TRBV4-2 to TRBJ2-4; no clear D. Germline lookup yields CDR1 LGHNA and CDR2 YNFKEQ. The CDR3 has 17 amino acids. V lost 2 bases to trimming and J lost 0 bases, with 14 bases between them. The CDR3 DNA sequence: TGTGCCAGCAGCCAAACCGGACCCATATTAGCCAAAAACATTCAGTACTTC. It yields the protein CASSQTGPILAKNIQYF.

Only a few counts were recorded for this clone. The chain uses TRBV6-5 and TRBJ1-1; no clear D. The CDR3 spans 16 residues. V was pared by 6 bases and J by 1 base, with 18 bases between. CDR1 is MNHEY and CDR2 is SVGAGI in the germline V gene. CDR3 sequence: CASSYDVKGANTEAFF. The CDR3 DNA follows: TGTGCCAGCAGCTACGATGTGAAGGGCGCGAACACTGAAGCTTTCTTT.

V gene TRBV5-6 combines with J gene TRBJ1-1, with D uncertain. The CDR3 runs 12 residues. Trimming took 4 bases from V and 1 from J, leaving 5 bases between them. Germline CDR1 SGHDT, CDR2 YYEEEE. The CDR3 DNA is TGTGCCAGCAGCCCTGGGAACACTGAAGCTTTCTTT. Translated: CASSPGNTEAFF.